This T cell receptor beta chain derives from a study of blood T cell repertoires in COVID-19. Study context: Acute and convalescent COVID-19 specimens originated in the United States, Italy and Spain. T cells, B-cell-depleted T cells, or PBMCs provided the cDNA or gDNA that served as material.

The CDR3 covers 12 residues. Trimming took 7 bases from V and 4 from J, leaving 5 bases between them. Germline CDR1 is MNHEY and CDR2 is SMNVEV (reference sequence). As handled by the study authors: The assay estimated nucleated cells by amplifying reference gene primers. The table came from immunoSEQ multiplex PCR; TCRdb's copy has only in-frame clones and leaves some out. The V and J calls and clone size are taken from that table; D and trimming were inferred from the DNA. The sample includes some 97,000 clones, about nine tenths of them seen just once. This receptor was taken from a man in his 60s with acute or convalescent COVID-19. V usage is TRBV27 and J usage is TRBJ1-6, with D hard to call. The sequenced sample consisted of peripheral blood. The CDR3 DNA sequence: TGTGCCAGCAAACTATATAATTCACCCCTCCACTTT. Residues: CASKLYNSPLHF.